Below, 32 T cell receptor beta chains from the same sample are listed, as sequenced in a study of molecular identifiers for immune sequencing clone quantification. Via MiXCR, TCRdb re-called the PCR reads, giving one row per CDR3 protein. The repertoire holds more than 8,000 distinct CDR3 sequences, with about 21% as singletons. Sequenced sample: naive CD8+ T cells from blood, with Jurkat cell RNA spiked in. Subset denoted: FACS-sorted CD8+CD4-CCR7+CD45RA+ naive T cells. The source of these receptors is a human donor in good health. Some libraries in this study had Jurkat cell RNA spiked in.

This clonotype is medium-sized. This chain links TRBV4-1 with TRBJ2-2; D is perhaps TRBD2 (5 bases). Between the trimmed V and J ends, which lost 0 bases and 6 bases, there was a span of 11 bases. This CDR3 has 15 amino acids. Germline CDR1 is MGHRA and CDR2 is YSYEKL. The DNA of the CDR3 is TGCGCCAGCAGCCAAGACGAGAAGGGAGCCGGGGAGCTGTTTTTT. Translating gives CASSQDEKGAGELFF.

This clonotype was found many times. J is TRBJ2-7 and V is TRBV7-9; D not resolved. V lost 5 bases and J 1 base, leaving 12 bases between the germline ends. The CDR3 extends over 14 amino acids. Germline V lookup: CDR1 SEHNR, CDR2 FQNEAQ (reference sequence). CDR3 sequence (DNA): TGTGCCAGCAGCCGTGAGGTACCTTCCTACGAGCAGTACTTC. Amino acid sequence: CASSREVPSYEQYF.

This clonotype was detected only a few times. Sequence at one end of the junction differs from germline and may be a read error. The chain joins TRBV6-2 or TRBV6-3 to TRBJ2-5; D may be TRBD1 or TRBD2 (5 bases each). The germline gives CDR1 MNHEY, CDR2 SVGEGT. This CDR3 is 14 amino acids long. CDR3 sequence (DNA): TGTGCCAGCAGTTACTCCAGCGGACAAGAGCCCCAGTACTTC. As protein: CASSYSSGQEPQYF.

Of note for this clonotype: A read error may account for a junction end that differs from germline. The J gene is TRBJ2-3, the V gene TRBV2, with 8 bases identical to TRBD2. CDR3 length equals 14 residues. Germline V lookup: CDR1 SNHLY, CDR2 FYNNEI. CDR3 region: CTSTPRGGSDTQYF. CDR3 nucleotides: TGTACCAGCACCCCCCGGGGGGGCTCAGATACGCAGTATTTT.

The rearrangement uses TRBV27 and TRBJ2-7; TRBD2 agrees at 7 bases. Germline V CDR1 and CDR2: MNHEY, SMNVEV (reference sequence). The J segment lost 5 bases and the V segment lost 4 bases, leaving 11 bases of the junction unmatched. This CDR3 is 15 amino acids long. The CDR3 DNA sequence: TGTGCCAGCAGTTCCCTGGGCGGGAGCTTCCACGAGCAGTACTTC. Translating it yields CASSSLGGSFHEQYF.

This clonotype was picked up many times. The chain carries TRBV19 and TRBJ2-7, with TRBD2 identical over 8 bases. This CDR3 is 14 amino acids long. Germline V gene data show CDR1 as LNHDA and CDR2 as SQIVND (reference sequence). V shed 3 bases and J 0 bases; nucleotides not matched to a gene: 1. CDR3: CASSITSGSYEQYF. CDR3 DNA sequence: TGTGCCAGTAGTATCACTAGCGGCTCCTACGAGCAGTACTTC.

There are a few counts of this clonotype. The chain links TRBV25-1 to TRBJ2-7; TRBD1 is a possible D gene (5 bases). The germline V gene has CDR1 MGHDK and CDR2 SYGVNS. The V and J ends lost 3 bases and 9 bases respectively, with 18 bases between them. The CDR3 has 14 amino acids. Here the CDR3 DNA reads TGTGCCAGCAGTGACCCTTGGGCAGGGCAGCGGCAGTACTTC. Translation gives CASSDPWAGQRQYF.

J is TRBJ2-7 and V is TRBV4-3, with D possibly TRBD1 on 5 matching bases. This CDR3 is 15 amino acids long. V lost 3 bases to trimming and J lost 7 bases, with 19 bases between them. Germline values: CDR1 LGHNA, CDR2 YSLEER. This chain's CDR3 is CASSQDVGRVYEQYF. The CDR3 nucleotides are TGCGCCAGCAGCCAGGATGTGGGCAGGGTGTATGAGCAGTACTTC.

The chain combines TRBV7-3 with TRBJ2-1, with a tentative D call TRBD2 (6 bases). Trimming left V 3 bases short and J 3 bases short, with 12 bases between. From germline, CDR1 is SGHTA and CDR2 FQGTGA. The CDR3 is made up of 15 amino acids. This chain's CDR3 is CASSLGLTNYNEQFF. The CDR3 DNA reads as TGTGCCAGCAGCTTGGGACTGACCAACTACAATGAGCAGTTCTTC. The whole variable domain, filled in from reference TRBV7-3 and TRBJ2-1, reads GAGVSQTPSNKVTEKGKYVELRCDPISGHTALYWYRQSLGQGPEFLIYFQGTGAADDSGLPNDRFFAVRPEGSVSTLKIQRTERGDSAVYLCASSLGLTNYNEQFFGPGTRLTVL.

This clonotype is labeled as medium-sized. This chain joins TRBV6-1 and TRBJ2-7; D perhaps matches TRBD1 (5 bases). The CDR3 length is 16 residues. V gave up 6 bases and J gave up 1 base, with 19 bases separating them. Germline-derived CDR1 and CDR2 are MNHNS and SASEGT. The CDR3: CASSPFIVSGSYEQYF. CDR3 coding DNA: TGTGCCAGCAGCCCCTTTATTGTGTCAGGGTCCTACGAGCAGTACTTC.

Within the sample, this clonotype is medium-sized. This chain links TRBV7-8 with TRBJ1-1; no clear D. V lost 2 bases and J lost 1, with 8 bases in between. The CDR3 is 14 amino acids. CDR1 and CDR2 from the germline V gene are SGHVS and FQNEAQ. CDR3 amino acids: CASSLSRQNTEAFF. CDR3 sequence (DNA): TGTGCCAGCAGCTTAAGTAGGCAGAACACTGAAGCTTTCTTT.

This clonotype is medium-sized by share. The J gene is TRBJ2-3, the V gene TRBV7-9; no clear D gene. Germline assignment: CDR1 SEHNR and CDR2 FQNEAQ (reference sequence). CDR3 length: 14 amino acids. The germline V and J ends were trimmed by 4 bases and 0 bases, with 8 bases remaining between them. The CDR3 loop reads CASSSSTSTDTQYF. The DNA for the CDR3 is TGTGCCAGCAGCTCCTCGACAAGCACAGATACGCAGTATTTT.

In its sample, this clonotype is medium-sized. The V call is TRBV28, the J call TRBJ2-7, with D possibly matching TRBD2 (6 bases). CDR1 is MDHEN and CDR2 is SYDVKM in the germline V gene. V lost 6 bases to trimming and J lost 3 bases, with 18 bases between them. The CDR3 runs to 15 residues. CDR3 DNA sequence: TGTGCCAGCAGAAGTGTGGCGGGGCCCGACTACGAGCAGTACTTC. Protein: CASRSVAGPDYEQYF.

This clonotype has only a few counts. The chain combines TRBV4-3 with TRBJ2-7; 12 bases fit TRBD2. In germline, CDR1 is LGHNA, CDR2 YSLEER. Trimming took 0 bases from V and 4 from J; bases not matched to a gene: 4. The CDR3 is 16 residues long. The DNA for the CDR3 is TGCGCCAGCAGCCAAGATCGGACTAGCGGGAATTACGAGCAGTACTTC. This encodes CASSQDRTSGNYEQYF.

This clonotype has a count of ten or more. CDR3 sequence: CASSYNSAYNEQFF. The CDR3 region has the DNA TGTGCCAGCAGTTACAATAGCGCCTACAATGAGCAGTTCTTC. The V gene is TRBV6-5, the J gene TRBJ2-1; maybe TRBD2 (5 bases). V was trimmed by 2 bases and J by 2 bases, leaving 7 bases between them. The CDR3 sequence is 14 residues long. Germline CDR1 reads MNHEY; CDR2 reads SVGAGI.

There are many counts of this clonotype. The chain uses TRBV2 and TRBJ2-3, with 7 bases fitting TRBD1. This CDR3 is 15 amino acids long. V lost 5 bases to trimming and J lost 4 bases; unmatched junction nucleotides: 9. CDR1 is SNHLY and CDR2 is FYNNEI in the germline V gene. The DNA of the CDR3 is TGTGCCAGCAGTAGTAGCAGGGGGACCCCAGATACGCAGTATTTT. It is translated as CASSSSRGTPDTQYF.

V and J are TRBV27 and TRBJ2-3, with D perhaps matching TRBD2 (6 bases). The CDR3 totals 17 residues. In germline, CDR1 is MNHEY, CDR2 SMNVEV (reference sequence). Trimming pared 2 bases from V and 2 bases from J, leaving 17 bases between. CDR3 bases: TGTGCCAGCAGTTTAGGTTGGAGGGACTCAATCACAGATACGCAGTATTTT. It is translated as CASSLGWRDSITDTQYF.

This clonotype occurred a few times. The V call is TRBV11-3, the J call TRBJ2-3; tentatively, D is TRBD2 (6 bases). Looked up from germline, CDR1 is SGHNT and CDR2 is YENEEA. This CDR3 has 13 amino acids. V was clipped by 5 bases and J by 5 bases, with 11 bases between them. As DNA, the CDR3 is TGTGCCAGCAGCGTAGGAGGGAGAGATACGCAGTATTTT. It codes for CASSVGGRDTQYF.

As regards this clonotype: At one boundary the junction diverges from the germline segment, which might be a read error. This chain joins TRBV10-3 and TRBJ1-1; maybe TRBD1 (5 bases). Germline V gene data show CDR1 as ENHRY and CDR2 as SYGVKD. The CDR3 has 13 residues. The CDR3 loop reads CTIRTRPITEAFF. The CDR3 coding sequence is TGTACCATCAGGACAAGACCGATCACTGAAGCTTTCTTT.

By proportion, this clonotype is medium-sized. The J gene is TRBJ2-3, the V gene TRBV7-6; 8 positions match TRBD2. The V and J ends lost 5 bases and 4 bases, in that order; junction bases with no gene match: 23. The germline gives CDR1 SGHVS, CDR2 FNYEAQ. The CDR3 sequence is 20 residues long. CDR3 amino acids: CASSPTPQRGGVFFPDTQYF. The CDR3 DNA sequence: TGTGCCAGCAGCCCAACTCCCCAACGGGGGGGCGTGTTTTTCCCAGATACGCAGTATTTT. Full variable domain (missing parts from reference TRBV7-6 and TRBJ2-3): GAGVSQSPRYKVTKRGQDVALRCDPISGHVSLYWYRQALGQGPEFLTYFNYEAQQDKSGLPNDRFSAERPEGSISTLTIQRTEQRDSAMYRCASSPTPQRGGVFFPDTQYFGPGTRLTVL.

To note about this clonotype: A much larger clone differs by one base, so this may be a read error. CDR3 residues: CASSRDWYGQYF. The DNA for the CDR3 is TGTGCCAGCAGCCGGGACTGGTACGGGCAGTACTTC. The chain couples TRBV6-5 to TRBJ2-7; TRBD2 might be the D (6 bases). The CDR3 runs 12 residues. The germline V gene encodes CDR1 MNHEY and CDR2 SVGAGI.

This clonotype was picked up a small number of times. A much bigger clone sits one base away, suggesting this may be a read error. The rearrangement joins TRBV6-2 or TRBV6-3 to TRBJ1-5; D is ambiguous. Germline CDR1 and CDR2: MNHEY and SVGEGT. CDR3 size: 14 residues. The CDR3 nucleotides are TGTGCCGGCAGCGACCGGGCCCCCAATCAGCCCCAGCATTTT. Amino acid sequence: CAGSDRAPNQPQHF.

To note about this clonotype: This may come from a read error, since a much larger clone is one base off. The genes are TRBV4-3 and TRBJ2-7; maybe TRBD2 (6 bases). The germline gives CDR1 LGHNA, CDR2 YSLEER. V was clipped by 3 bases and J by 6 bases, with 15 bases between them. This CDR3 spans 14 amino acids. CDR3 DNA sequence: TGCGCCAGCAGCCAGGTCGGGACTGGCAGCGAGCAGTACTTC. This gives the protein CASSQVGTGSEQYF.

Sample share makes this clonotype medium-sized. The chain carries TRBV2 and TRBJ2-7; tentative D call: TRBD2 (5 bases). The germline CDR1 and CDR2 sequences are SNHLY and FYNNEI. CDR3 length: 15 amino acids. Trimming removed 6 bases at V and 2 bases at J, with 17 bases between. The DNA of the CDR3 is TGTGCCAGCAGGGCCCTAGCAGTACCTGCCTACGAGCAGTACTTC. Amino acids: CASRALAVPAYEQYF.

On this clonotype: This may arise from a read error, as a much more abundant clone is one base away. This chain links TRBV6-2 or TRBV6-3 with TRBJ2-5; unclear D gene. Germline V lookup: CDR1 MNHEY, CDR2 SVGEGT. The CDR3 covers 15 residues. The CDR3 DNA follows: TGTGCCAGCAGCCCCGGCATTGTGTACCAAGAGACCCGGTACTTC. It is translated as CASSPGIVYQETRYF.

This chain connects TRBV12-3 or TRBV12-4 to TRBJ2-7, with D perhaps matching TRBD1 or TRBD2 (5 bases each). The CDR3 contains 14 residues. V lost 5 bases and J lost 2, with 13 bases in between. The CDR3 loop is CASSPGTAPYEQYF. The CDR3 DNA reads as TGTGCCAGCAGTCCCGGGACGGCGCCCTACGAGCAGTACTTC.

With regard to this clonotype: A read error is possible here, since a much larger clone lies one base away. The V and J genes are TRBV7-6 and TRBJ2-1; no firm D call. The CDR3 is made up of 17 amino acids. CDR1 is SGHVS, CDR2 FNYEAQ, per germline. V was clipped by 1 base and J by 5 bases, with 18 bases between them. The CDR3 region is CASSLVSHRIGHNEQFF. The CDR3 region has the DNA TGTGCCAGCAGCTTAGTTTCCCATCGCATCGGGCACAATGAGCAGTTCTTC. The entire variable domain, with the rest obtained from reference TRBV7-6 and TRBJ2-1, is as follows: GAGVSQSPRYKVTKRGQDVALRCDPISGHVSLYWYRQALGQGPEFLTYFNYEAQQDKSGLPNDRFSAERPEGSISTLTIQRTEQRDSAMYRCASSLVSHRIGHNEQFFGPGTRLTVL.

This clonotype ranks as medium-sized. The chain combines TRBV20-1 with TRBJ2-2; 9 bases agree with TRBD2. Germline CDR1 is DFQATT and CDR2 is SNEGSKA (reference sequence). V shed 3 bases and J 0 bases; nucleotides not matched to a gene: 5. The CDR3 extends over 16 amino acids. CDR3 amino acids: CSASGGGDTNTGELFF. For the CDR3, the DNA is TGCAGTGCTAGCGGCGGGGGGGACACGAACACCGGGGAGCTGTTTTTT.

This clonotype was observed once. Possible read error: a much larger clone is one base away. V usage is TRBV7-9 and J usage is TRBJ2-1; no clear D gene. This CDR3 region has 13 residues. CDR1 and CDR2 from the germline V gene are SEHNR and FQNEAQ (reference sequence). CDR3 residues: CAGSLVSANEQFF. CDR3 nucleotide sequence: TGTGCCGGCAGCTTAGTTTCGGCTAATGAGCAGTTCTTC.

This clonotype is classed as medium-sized. The V and J genes are TRBV6-5 and TRBJ1-5; no clear D gene. The CDR3 has 16 residues. Deletions cut 6 bases from V and 3 bases from J, with 18 bases between. Germline-derived CDR1 and CDR2 are MNHEY and SVGAGI. The CDR3 spells CASSPEPTTPNQPQHF. Here the CDR3 DNA reads TGTGCCAGCAGCCCAGAACCAACCACCCCCAATCAGCCCCAGCATTTT.

This clonotype rates as medium-sized (0.01 to 0.1%). V gene TRBV29-1 combines with J gene TRBJ2-1; 7 bases map to TRBD2. V gave up 0 bases and J gave up 3 bases; unmatched junction bases: 8. This CDR3 is built from 16 residues. The germline V gene has CDR1 SQVTM and CDR2 ANQGSEA. The CDR3: CSVEDHGGSFYNEQFF. As DNA, the CDR3 is TGCAGCGTTGAAGATCACGGCGGGAGTTTCTACAATGAGCAGTTCTTC.

Points on this clonotype: This may be a read error: a much more frequent sequence differs by one nucleotide. V gene TRBV24-1 combines with J gene TRBJ2-1; D is ambiguous. Trimming cost V 9 bases and J 9 bases, with 14 bases left between them. Per the germline V gene, CDR1 is KGHDR and CDR2 is SFDVKD. The CDR3 spans 12 residues. The CDR3 DNA is TGTGCCACCGCCGATCTTCCTATTGAGCAGTTCTTC. Its protein is CATADLPIEQFF.